The count of the clone carrying this TCR beta chain is one. Its cognate antigen is unknown. The CDR3 has 15 residues. V dropped 3 bases and J dropped 1 base, with 9 bases sitting between them. Looked up from germline, CDR1 is KGHSH and CDR2 is LQKENI. Both 60 Vbeta primers and 13 Jbeta primers went into the PCR. This table comes from immunoSEQ multiplex PCR, and its TCRdb copy is limited to in-frame clones, with some not included. The sample lists 130,000 to 150,000 clones; roughly 78% were seen once. This sample stems from a study of cytomegalovirus exposure and HLA in healthy donors. General observations from the study: Earlier findings revealed that most TCR beta V segments proved productive either about 87% or about 30% of the time. In a later analysis, a genetic analysis reported fewer productive-TCR N-insertions in an Asian-associated ancestry cluster than the cohort average. TRBV6-2, TRBV6-3 and some other V segments were excluded as indistinguishable. Later analysis suggested most CMV-associated TCR beta chains were HLA-restricted.

Material for sequencing was PBMCs. The sequence came from a man aged 35-49 years in good health and CMV-seropositive. This chain uses TRBV18 with TRBJ2-2, with D perhaps TRBD1 (6 bases). The CDR3, as DNA: TGTGCCAGCTCACCCCAGACAGGGAACACCGGGGAGCTGTTTTTT. It translates to CASSPQTGNTGELFF.